This T cell receptor (beta chain) appears in the sequencing data of a study of blood T cell repertoires in COVID-19. Overall study context: COVID-19 samples collected from the United States, Italy and Spain covered acute and convalescent phases. Sample material is recorded as cDNA or gDNA derived from T cells, B-cell-depleted T cells, or PBMCs.

In the authors' methods: Estimation of nucleated cell counts relied on the amplification of reference gene primers. The repertoire was sequenced with immunoSEQ multiplex PCR; TCRdb's copy has only in-frame clones and lacks some. From that table come the V and J calls and clone size; the DNA was used to work out D and trimming. Altogether roughly 110,000 clones are present, 89% being singletons, with the ten largest covering roughly 4.6%. CDR1 and CDR2 from the germline V gene are SNHLY and FYNNEI. The V end was cut by 9 bases, the J end by 0 bases, with 13 bases between. This CDR3 region has 14 residues.

This TCR came from a man aged 35 to 55 with active or convalescent COVID-19. Sequencing was done on a sample of peripheral blood. The chain joins TRBV2 to TRBJ2-3; D remains unclear. As DNA, the CDR3 is TGTGCCAGATCCCACGACTCGAGCACAGATACGCAGTATTTT. Its translation: CARSHDSSTDTQYF.